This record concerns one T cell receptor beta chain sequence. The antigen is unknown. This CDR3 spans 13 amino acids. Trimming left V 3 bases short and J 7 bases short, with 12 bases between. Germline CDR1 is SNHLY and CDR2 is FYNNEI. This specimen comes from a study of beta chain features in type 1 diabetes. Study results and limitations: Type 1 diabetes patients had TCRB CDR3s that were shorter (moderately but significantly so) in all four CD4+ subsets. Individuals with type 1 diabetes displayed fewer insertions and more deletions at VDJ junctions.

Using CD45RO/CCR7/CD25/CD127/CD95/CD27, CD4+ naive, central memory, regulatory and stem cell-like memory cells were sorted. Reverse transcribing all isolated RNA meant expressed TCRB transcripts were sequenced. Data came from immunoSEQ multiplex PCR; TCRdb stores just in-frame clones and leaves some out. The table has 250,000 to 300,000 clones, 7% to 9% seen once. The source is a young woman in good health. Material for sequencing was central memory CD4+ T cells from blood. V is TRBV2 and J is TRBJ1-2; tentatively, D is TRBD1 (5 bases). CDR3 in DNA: TGTGCCAGCAGTGATGGGGCCGGGTTTGGCTACACCTTC. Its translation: CASSDGAGFGYTF.